A single sample is the source of the 23 T cell receptor beta chains below, sequenced in a study of blood T cell repertoires in COVID-19. The table came from immunoSEQ multiplex PCR; TCRdb's copy has only in-frame clones and leaves some out. The table records about 210,000 clones, around 81% of them present only once. Sequencing was performed on PBMCs or T cells enriched from blood (not recorded which). The receptors originated from a woman aged 45 to 65 with acute COVID-19.

V gene TRBV3-1 (or the pseudogene TRBV3-2) combines with J gene TRBJ1-2, with 7 bases that match TRBD1. V shed 0 bases and J 2 bases; nucleotides not matched to a gene: 6. The CDR3 consists of 16 residues. Germline V gives CDR1 LGHDT, CDR2 YNNKEL (reference sequence). The CDR3 DNA sequence: TGTGCCAGCAGCCAAGATGGGGGGACAGCAAACTATGGCTACACCTTC. This gives the protein CASSQDGGTANYGYTF.

This clone has just a few counts. This sequence joins TRBV19 and TRBJ1-2; 7 bases are shared with TRBD1. Trimming took 1 base from V and 3 from J; bases not matched to a gene: 8. The germline V gene encodes CDR1 LNHDA and CDR2 SQIVND (reference sequence). CDR3 length equals 16 residues. This CDR3 is CASSIGGRDRHYGYTF. The CDR3 coding sequence is TGTGCCAGTAGTATAGGCGGCCGGGACAGACACTATGGCTACACCTTC. The whole variable domain, remainder taken from reference TRBV19 and TRBJ1-2, is DGGITQSPKYLFRKEGQNVTLSCEQNLNHDAMYWYRQDPGQGLRLIYYSQIVNDFQKGDIAEGYSVSREKKESFPLTVTSAQKNPTAFYLCASSIGGRDRHYGYTFGSGTRLTVV.

As regards this clone: Other DNA sequences in this sample translate to the same CDR3. CDR3 protein: CASSQGSRNQPQHF. Here the CDR3 DNA reads TGTGCCAGCAGCCAGGGGAGTCGCAATCAGCCCCAGCATTTT. The chain has TRBV3-1 (or the pseudogene TRBV3-2) and TRBJ1-5; no definite D call. V lost 3 bases and J 2 bases, leaving 8 bases between the germline ends. Germline V gene data show CDR1 as LGHDT and CDR2 as YNNKEL (reference sequence). This CDR3 has 14 residues.

CDR3 in DNA: TGTGCCAGCAGACAGGAAAGCTCTGGGGCCAACGTCCTGACTTTC. Translation gives CASRQESSGANVLTF. The rearrangement links TRBV6-5 to TRBJ2-6, with TRBD1 as a possible D gene (5 bases). CDR1 MNHEY and CDR2 SVGAGI come from the germline V gene. Trimming stripped 6 bases from V and 0 bases from J, with 9 bases between. This CDR3 has 15 amino acids.

CDR3 amino acids: CASSLSGGNTIYF. CDR3 coding DNA: TGTGCCAGCAGCTTATCCGGTGGAAACACCATATATTTT. The chain has TRBV7-2 and TRBJ1-3, with no clear D. CDR1 is SGHTA, CDR2 FQGNSA, per germline. This CDR3 has 13 amino acids. V was cut by 2 bases and J by 3 bases, with 5 bases left in between.

The chain links TRBV9 to TRBJ1-3; perhaps TRBD1 as D (6 bases). The V end was cut by 3 bases, the J end by 2 bases, with 18 bases between. The CDR3 is 17 residues long. CDR1 is SGDLS and CDR2 is YYNGEE in the germline V gene. For the CDR3, the DNA is TGTGCCAGCAGCGCCGCGGGGGCAGGCGTAACTGGAAACACCATATATTTT. This translates into CASSAAGAGVTGNTIYF.

V is TRBV7-2 and J is TRBJ2-2, with 10 bases aligning to TRBD1. The CDR3 runs 14 residues. The germline CDR1 and CDR2 sequences are SGHTA and FQGNSA. V shed 5 bases, J shed 7 bases, and the junction held 4 bases outside the gene matches. CDR3 amino acids: CASSRQGAGGELFF. DNA of the CDR3: TGTGCCAGCAGCAGACAGGGGGCCGGCGGGGAGCTGTTTTTT.

This sequence joins TRBV27 and TRBJ2-3; the match to TRBD2 covers 13 bases. V dropped 5 bases and J dropped 5; count of bases not matched to a gene: 10. Germline CDR1 MNHEY, CDR2 SMNVEV (reference sequence). The CDR3 is made up of 17 amino acids. CDR3: CASSKTSGRAVIDTQYF. CDR3 coding DNA: TGTGCCAGCAGTAAAACTAGCGGGAGGGCCGTAATAGATACGCAGTATTTT.

The J gene is TRBJ2-7, the V gene TRBV14; D might be TRBD2 (6 bases). Germline CDR1 SGHDN, CDR2 FVKESK. The V end lost 2 bases, the J end lost 2 bases, and 16 bases lay between the germline ends. CDR3 size: 16 residues. CDR3 protein: CASSQQLRDSPYEQYF. The CDR3 DNA reads as TGTGCCAGCAGCCAACAGCTAAGGGACTCCCCCTACGAGCAGTACTTC. The full variable domain, its missing parts supplied by reference TRBV14 and TRBJ2-7, is EAGVTQFPSHSVIEKGQTVTLRCDPISGHDNLYWYRRVMGKEIKFLLHFVKESKQDESGMPNNRFLAERTGGTYSTLKVQPAELEDSGVYFCASSQQLRDSPYEQYFGPGTRLTVT.

This chain connects TRBV9 to TRBJ2-1, with TRBD2 identical over 8 bases. Losses at the gene ends were 3 bases for V and 5 bases for J; bases not matched to a gene: 4. The CDR3 contains 14 residues. Germline lookup yields CDR1 SGDLS and CDR2 YYNGEE. This CDR3 is CASSGSGSNNEQFF. The CDR3 bases are TGTGCCAGCAGCGGAAGCGGGAGTAACAATGAGCAGTTCTTC.

The chain uses TRBV28 and TRBJ1-1; D unclear. Germline CDR1 MDHEN, CDR2 SYDVKM. Trimming removed 7 bases at V and 4 bases at J, with 10 bases between. The CDR3 runs 12 residues. The CDR3 here is CASKVPGTEAFF. The CDR3 DNA is TGTGCCAGCAAGGTCCCGGGCACTGAAGCTTTCTTT.

The J gene is TRBJ2-1, the V gene TRBV5-4, with 8 bases fitting TRBD1. Germline trimming cut 4 bases from V and 1 base from J; bases unmatched to any gene: 7. From germline, CDR1 is SGHNT and CDR2 YYREEE (reference sequence). This CDR3 region has 16 residues. The CDR3: CASSQTGGGSYNEQFF. CDR3 coding DNA: TGTGCCAGCAGCCAAACAGGGGGAGGTTCCTACAATGAGCAGTTCTTC.

The chain has TRBV5-6 and TRBJ2-3; D is unresolved. The length of the CDR3 is 11 residues. CDR1 SGHDT and CDR2 YYEEEE come from the germline V gene. Deletions cut 4 bases from V and 8 bases from J, with 8 bases between. The CDR3 reads CASSRAGTQYF. DNA of the CDR3: TGTGCCAGCAGCCGAGCCGGTACGCAGTATTTT.

The sample holds one count of this clone. The V and J genes are TRBV7-8 and TRBJ2-3, with TRBD2 matching over 7 bases. The CDR3 extends over 16 amino acids. V was pared by 6 bases and J by 1 base, with 10 bases of the junction left unmatched. Germline V lookup: CDR1 SGHVS, CDR2 FQNEAQ. The CDR3 DNA reads TGTGCCAGCAGAGCCTCCCCCCGGGAGGGCACAGATACGCAGTATTTT. Translating it yields CASRASPREGTDTQYF.

The chain uses TRBV7-9 and TRBJ1-1, with D unclear. The V end was cut by 8 bases, the J end by 6 bases, with 19 bases between. The germline gives CDR1 SEHNR, CDR2 FQNEAQ (reference sequence). This CDR3 has 14 residues. CDR3 in DNA: TGTGCCAGCGTGGCAACCCTTGGTCTCGCTGAAGCTTTCTTT. It specifies CASVATLGLAEAFF.

The rearrangement joins TRBV5-1 to TRBJ2-1; D ambiguous. CDR1 and CDR2 (germline): SGHRS, YFSETQ. Trimming removed 2 bases at V and 7 bases at J, with 7 bases between. This CDR3 has 12 residues. CDR3 nucleotide sequence: TGCGCCAGCAGCTTAGCTCAAAATGAGCAGTTCTTC. Protein product: CASSLAQNEQFF.

The genes are TRBV4-3 and TRBJ2-7, with unresolved D. V was cut by 1 base and J by 2 bases, with 6 bases left in between. The CDR3 totals 13 residues. Per germline, CDR1 LGHNA and CDR2 YSLEER. CDR3 in DNA: TGCGCCAGCAGCCAAGGTCCTCCCTACGAGCAGTACTTC. Encoded protein: CASSQGPPYEQYF.

The rearrangement links TRBV19 to TRBJ2-5; 9 positions match TRBD2. The trim removed 5 bases at V and 3 bases at J, leaving 10 bases unmatched. CDR1 LNHDA and CDR2 SQIVND come from the germline V gene (reference sequence). The CDR3 consists of 16 residues. CDR3 coding DNA: TGTGCCAGTAGTCCCGTTATGGGCGGGGGGGAAGAGACCCAGTACTTC. Residues: CASSPVMGGGEETQYF.

The rearrangement uses TRBV11-2 and TRBJ2-7; 13 nucleotides line up with TRBD2. Germline lookup yields CDR1 SGHAT and CDR2 FQNNGV. V gave up 1 base and J gave up 2 bases; unmatched junction bases: 2. The CDR3 is 16 amino acids. The CDR3 nucleotides read TGTGCCAGCAGCTTAGTCGGGACTAGCGGGACCTACGAGCAGTACTTC. This sequence encodes CASSLVGTSGTYEQYF.

The chain employs TRBV24-1 and TRBJ1-4, with 9 positions matching TRBD1. V was clipped by 4 bases and J by 4 bases; unmatched bases: 9. In germline, CDR1 is KGHDR, CDR2 SFDVKD. CDR3 length: 17 residues. CDR3 sequence: CATSDWGTGLGNEKLFF. CDR3 in DNA: TGTGCCACCAGTGACTGGGGGACAGGGCTCGGTAATGAAAAACTGTTTTTT.

The chain has TRBV18 and TRBJ1-2, with 9 nucleotides matching TRBD1. There are 14 residues in the CDR3. Looked up from germline, CDR1 is KGHSH and CDR2 is LQKENI. The J segment lost 9 bases and the V segment lost 2 bases, leaving 7 bases of the junction unmatched. Here the CDR3 DNA reads TGTGCCAGCTCACCAGGGGGACAGGGAGGGAGCTACACCTTC. This codes for CASSPGGQGGSYTF.

This clone was seen a handful of times. This rearrangement joins TRBV4-3 to TRBJ2-2, with D maybe TRBD2 (6 bases). Germline V lookup: CDR1 LGHNA, CDR2 YSLEER. V was trimmed by 0 bases and J by 7 bases, leaving 15 bases between them. The CDR3 spans 16 residues. CDR3 in DNA: TGCGCCAGCAGCCAAGATCGGGACTCCCTAGTCGGGGAGCTGTTTTTT. Amino acid sequence: CASSQDRDSLVGELFF.

The chain recombines TRBV7-9 with TRBJ2-2; 7 nucleotides align to TRBD2. The CDR3 consists of 16 residues. Germline V gene data show CDR1 as SEHNR and CDR2 as FQNEAQ (reference sequence). The V gene end was trimmed by 7 bases and the J gene end by 5 bases; junction bases not matched to a gene: 13. CDR3 nucleotides: TGTGCCAGCACCCCCCTAGGTCTAGCGGATACCGGGGAGCTGTTTTTT. Residues: CASTPLGLADTGELFF.